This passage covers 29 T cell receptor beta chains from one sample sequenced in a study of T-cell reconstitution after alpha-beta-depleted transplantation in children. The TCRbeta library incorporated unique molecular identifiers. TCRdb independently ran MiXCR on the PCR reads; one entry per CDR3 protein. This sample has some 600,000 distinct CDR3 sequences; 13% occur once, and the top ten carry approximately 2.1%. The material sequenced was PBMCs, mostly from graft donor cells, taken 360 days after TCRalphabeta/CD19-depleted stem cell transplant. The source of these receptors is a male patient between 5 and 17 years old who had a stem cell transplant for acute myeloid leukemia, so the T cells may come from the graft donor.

CDR3 sequence (DNA): TGTGCCAGCTCACCAAACAGGGTCCTGACGAACACTGAAGCTTTCTTT. Translation: CASSPNRVLTNTEAFF. The chain has TRBV18 and TRBJ1-1; weak D call: TRBD1 (6 bases). This CDR3 is built from 16 residues. The V and J ends lost 2 bases and 1 base respectively, with 14 bases between them. The V gene's germline CDR1 is KGHSH and CDR2 LQKENI.

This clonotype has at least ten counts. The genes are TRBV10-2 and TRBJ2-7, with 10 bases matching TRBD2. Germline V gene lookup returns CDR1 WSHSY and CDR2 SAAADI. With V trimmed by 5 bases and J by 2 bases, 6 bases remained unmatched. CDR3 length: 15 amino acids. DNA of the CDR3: TGCGCCAGCAGTCCCAAGCGGGAGGGCCCCTACGAGCAGTACTTC. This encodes CASSPKREGPYEQYF.

DNA for the CDR3: TGCGCCAGCAGCCAAAGCCGTGTGAGGGAGACCCAGTACTTC. This codes for CASSQSRVRETQYF. The chain recombines TRBV4-3 with TRBJ2-5, with D unclear. The CDR3 contains 14 residues. Deletions cut 2 bases from V and 5 bases from J, with 12 bases between. Germline V gives CDR1 LGHNA, CDR2 YSLEER.

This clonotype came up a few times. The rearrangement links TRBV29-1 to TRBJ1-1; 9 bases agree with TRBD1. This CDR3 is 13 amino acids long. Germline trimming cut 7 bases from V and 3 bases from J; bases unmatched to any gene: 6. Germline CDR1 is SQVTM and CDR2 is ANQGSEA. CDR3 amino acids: CSAGQGTDTEAFF. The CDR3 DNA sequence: TGCAGCGCAGGACAGGGGACAGACACTGAAGCTTTCTTT.

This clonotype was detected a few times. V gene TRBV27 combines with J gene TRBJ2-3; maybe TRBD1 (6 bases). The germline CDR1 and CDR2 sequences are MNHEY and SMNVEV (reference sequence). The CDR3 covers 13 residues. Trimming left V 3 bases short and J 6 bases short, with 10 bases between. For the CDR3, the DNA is TGTGCCAGCAGTTTCCATGGACAGGATACGCAGTATTTT. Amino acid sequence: CASSFHGQDTQYF.

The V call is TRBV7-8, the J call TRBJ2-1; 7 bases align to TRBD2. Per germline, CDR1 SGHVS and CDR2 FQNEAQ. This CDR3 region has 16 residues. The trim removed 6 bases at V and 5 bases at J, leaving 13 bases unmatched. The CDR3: CASSPSQRRGNNEQFF. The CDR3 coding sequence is TGTGCCAGCAGTCCCAGTCAGAGGCGGGGGAACAATGAGCAGTTCTTC.

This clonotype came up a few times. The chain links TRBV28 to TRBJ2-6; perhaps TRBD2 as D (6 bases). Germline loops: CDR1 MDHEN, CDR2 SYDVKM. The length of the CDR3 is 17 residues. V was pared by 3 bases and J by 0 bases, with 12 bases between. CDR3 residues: CASSLRREASGANVLTF. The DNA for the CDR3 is TGTGCCAGCAGTTTGCGCAGGGAGGCCTCTGGGGCCAACGTCCTGACTTTC.

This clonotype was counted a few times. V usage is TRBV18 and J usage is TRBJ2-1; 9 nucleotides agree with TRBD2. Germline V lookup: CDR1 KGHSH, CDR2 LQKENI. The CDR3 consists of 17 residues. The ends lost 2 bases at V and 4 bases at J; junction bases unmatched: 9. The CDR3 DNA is TGTGCCAGCTCACCAATTCGGCTAGCGGGAACTTACAATGAGCAGTTCTTC. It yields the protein CASSPIRLAGTYNEQFF.

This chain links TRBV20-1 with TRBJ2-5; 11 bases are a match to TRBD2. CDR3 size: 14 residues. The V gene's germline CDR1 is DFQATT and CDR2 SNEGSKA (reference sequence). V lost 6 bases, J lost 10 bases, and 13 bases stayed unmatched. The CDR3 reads CSARLAGSASDQYF. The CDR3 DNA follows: TGCAGTGCAAGACTAGCGGGATCCGCAAGCGACCAGTACTTC.

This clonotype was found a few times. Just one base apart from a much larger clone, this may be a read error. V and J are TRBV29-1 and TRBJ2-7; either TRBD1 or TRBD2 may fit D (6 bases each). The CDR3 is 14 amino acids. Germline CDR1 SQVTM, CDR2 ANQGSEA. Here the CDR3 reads CSVATGGVIYEQHF. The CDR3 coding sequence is TGCAGCGTTGCGACAGGAGGGGTTATCTACGAGCAGCACTTC.

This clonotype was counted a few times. This chain's CDR3 is CATSRAGGPPYYNEQFF. CDR3 in DNA: TGTGCCACCAGCAGAGCGGGAGGGCCTCCCTACTACAATGAGCAGTTCTTC. J is TRBJ2-1 and V is TRBV15; 8 bases line up with TRBD2. V shed 1 base, J shed 3 bases, and the junction held 8 bases outside the gene matches. This CDR3 spans 17 amino acids. The germline V gene has CDR1 LNHNV and CDR2 YYDKDF (reference sequence).

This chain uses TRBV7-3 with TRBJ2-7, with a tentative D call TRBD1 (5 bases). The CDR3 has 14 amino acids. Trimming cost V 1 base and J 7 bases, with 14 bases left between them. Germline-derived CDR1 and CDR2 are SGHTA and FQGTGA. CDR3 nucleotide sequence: TGTGCCAGCAGCTTAAGTGCAGGGTTGGGTGAGCAGTACTTC. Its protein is CASSLSAGLGEQYF. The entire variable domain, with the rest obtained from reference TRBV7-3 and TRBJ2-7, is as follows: GAGVSQTPSNKVTEKGKYVELRCDPISGHTALYWYRQSLGQGPEFLIYFQGTGAADDSGLPNDRFFAVRPEGSVSTLKIQRTERGDSAVYLCASSLSAGLGEQYFGPGTRLTVT.

This chain's CDR3 is CSASETGAGGSEKLFF. CDR3 bases: TGCAGTGCTAGCGAAACTGGCGCAGGGGGTAGTGAAAAACTGTTTTTT. The chain employs TRBV20-1 and TRBJ1-4; 7 bases are a match to TRBD1. J gave up 7 bases and V 3 bases, and 14 bases lay outside the gene matches. The CDR3 is 16 amino acids. CDR1 and CDR2 from the germline V gene are DFQATT and SNEGSKA (reference sequence).

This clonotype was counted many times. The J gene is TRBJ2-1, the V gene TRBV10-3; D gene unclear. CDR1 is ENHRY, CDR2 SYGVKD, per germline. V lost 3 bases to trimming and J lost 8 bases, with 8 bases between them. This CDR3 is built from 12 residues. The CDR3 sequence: CAISDSVYEQFF. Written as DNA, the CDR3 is TGTGCCATCAGTGACTCGGTCTATGAGCAGTTCTTC.

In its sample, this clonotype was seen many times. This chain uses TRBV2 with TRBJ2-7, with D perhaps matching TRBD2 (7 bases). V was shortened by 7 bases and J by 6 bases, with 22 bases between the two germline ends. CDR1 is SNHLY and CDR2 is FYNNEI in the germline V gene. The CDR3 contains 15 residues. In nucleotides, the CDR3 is TGTGCCAGCAAGGGGGGGACGCTAGCAGGGAGCGAGCAGTACTTC. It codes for CASKGGTLAGSEQYF.

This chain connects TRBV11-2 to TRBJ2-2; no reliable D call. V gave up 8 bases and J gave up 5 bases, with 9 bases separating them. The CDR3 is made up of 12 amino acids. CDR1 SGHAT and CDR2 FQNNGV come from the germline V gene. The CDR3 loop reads CASVTWTGELFF. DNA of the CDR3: TGTGCCAGCGTAACTTGGACCGGGGAGCTGTTTTTT.

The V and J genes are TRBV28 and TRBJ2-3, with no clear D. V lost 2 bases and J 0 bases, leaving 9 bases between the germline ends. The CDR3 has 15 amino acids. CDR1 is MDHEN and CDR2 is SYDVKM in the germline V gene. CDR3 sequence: CASSLRALSTDTQYF. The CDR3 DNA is TGTGCCAGCAGTTTAAGGGCCTTAAGCACAGATACGCAGTATTTT.

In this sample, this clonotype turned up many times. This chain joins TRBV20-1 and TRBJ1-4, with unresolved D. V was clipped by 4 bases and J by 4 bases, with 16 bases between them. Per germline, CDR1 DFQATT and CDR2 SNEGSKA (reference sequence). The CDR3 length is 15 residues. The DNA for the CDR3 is TGCAGTGCTAACCCAGGCGGGGTGGGTAATGAAAAACTGTTTTTT. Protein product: CSANPGGVGNEKLFF.

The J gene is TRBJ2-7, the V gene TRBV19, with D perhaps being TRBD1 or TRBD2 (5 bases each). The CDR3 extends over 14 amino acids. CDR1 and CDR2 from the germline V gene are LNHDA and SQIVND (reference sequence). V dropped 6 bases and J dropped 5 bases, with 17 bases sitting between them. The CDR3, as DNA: TGTGCCAGTAGCCAGGGAGCGATACCCCACGAGCAGTACTTC. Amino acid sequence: CASSQGAIPHEQYF.

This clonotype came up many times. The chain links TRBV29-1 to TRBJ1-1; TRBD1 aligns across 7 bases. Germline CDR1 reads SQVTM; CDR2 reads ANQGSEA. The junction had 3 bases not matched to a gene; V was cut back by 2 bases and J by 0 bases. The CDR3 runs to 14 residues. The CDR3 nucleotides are TGCAGCGTTGAATTGAGGGGGCTGAACACTGAAGCTTTCTTT. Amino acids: CSVELRGLNTEAFF.

CDR3 loop: CASSLGWSSSGNTIYF. CDR3 sequence (DNA): TGTGCCAGCAGCTTAGGCTGGAGTAGCTCTGGAAACACCATATATTTT. V and J are TRBV7-8 and TRBJ1-3; D gene uncertain. Trimming removed 1 base at V and 0 bases at J, with 10 bases between. The CDR3 runs to 16 residues. Germline V gene lookup returns CDR1 SGHVS and CDR2 FQNEAQ. The whole variable domain, remainder taken from reference TRBV7-8 and TRBJ1-3, is GAGVSQSPRYKVAKRGQDVALRCDPISGHVSLFWYQQALGQGPEFLTYFQNEAQLDKSGLPSDRFFAERPEGSVSTLKIQRTQQEDSAVYLCASSLGWSSSGNTIYFGEGSWLTVV.

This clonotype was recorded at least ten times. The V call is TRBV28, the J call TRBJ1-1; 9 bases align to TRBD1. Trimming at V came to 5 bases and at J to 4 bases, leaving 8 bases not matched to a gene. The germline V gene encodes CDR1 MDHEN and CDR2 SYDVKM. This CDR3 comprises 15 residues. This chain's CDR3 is CASSPGTGWATEAFF. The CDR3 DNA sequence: TGTGCCAGCAGTCCCGGGACAGGGTGGGCCACTGAAGCTTTCTTT.

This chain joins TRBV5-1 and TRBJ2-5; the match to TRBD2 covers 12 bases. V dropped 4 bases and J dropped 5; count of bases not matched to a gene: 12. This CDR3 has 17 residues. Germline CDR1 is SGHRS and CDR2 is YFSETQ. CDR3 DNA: TGCGCCAGCAGCCAGTGGCCTAGCGGGAGGGCCGGGGAGACCCAGTACTTC. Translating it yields CASSQWPSGRAGETQYF.

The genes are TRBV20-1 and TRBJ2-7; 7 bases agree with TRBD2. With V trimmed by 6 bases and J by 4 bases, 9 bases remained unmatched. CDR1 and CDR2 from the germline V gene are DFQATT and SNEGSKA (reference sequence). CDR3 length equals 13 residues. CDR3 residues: CSASTGRAYEQYF. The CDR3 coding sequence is TGCAGTGCCAGTACGGGGAGGGCTTACGAGCAGTACTTC.

In DNA, the CDR3 is TGTGCCACCAGCTGGCAGAACTATGGCTACACCTTC. It is translated as CATSWQNYGYTF. The chain recombines TRBV15 with TRBJ1-2; no reliable D call. Germline-derived CDR1 and CDR2 are LNHNV and YYDKDF (reference sequence). V shed 5 bases and J shed 2 bases, with 6 bases lying between them. The CDR3 totals 12 residues.

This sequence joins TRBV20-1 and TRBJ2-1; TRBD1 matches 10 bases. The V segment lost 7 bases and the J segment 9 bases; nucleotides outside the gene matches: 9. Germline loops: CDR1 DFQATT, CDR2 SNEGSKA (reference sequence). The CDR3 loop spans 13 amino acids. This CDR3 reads CSVKDRGKGEQFF. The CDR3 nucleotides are TGCAGTGTGAAGGACAGGGGGAAGGGTGAGCAGTTCTTC.

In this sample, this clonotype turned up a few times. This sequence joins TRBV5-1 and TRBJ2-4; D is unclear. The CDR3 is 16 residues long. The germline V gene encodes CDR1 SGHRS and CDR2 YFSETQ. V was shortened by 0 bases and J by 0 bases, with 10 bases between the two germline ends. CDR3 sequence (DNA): TGCGCCAGCAGCTTGGAGCCTGGGAAAGCCAAAAACATTCAGTACTTC. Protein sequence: CASSLEPGKAKNIQYF.

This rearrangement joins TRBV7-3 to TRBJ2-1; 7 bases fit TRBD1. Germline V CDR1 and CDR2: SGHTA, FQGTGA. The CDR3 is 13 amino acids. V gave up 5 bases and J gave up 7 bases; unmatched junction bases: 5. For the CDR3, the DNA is TGTGCCAGCAGCCCCGGGACAGCTAATGAGCAGTTCTTC. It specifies CASSPGTANEQFF.

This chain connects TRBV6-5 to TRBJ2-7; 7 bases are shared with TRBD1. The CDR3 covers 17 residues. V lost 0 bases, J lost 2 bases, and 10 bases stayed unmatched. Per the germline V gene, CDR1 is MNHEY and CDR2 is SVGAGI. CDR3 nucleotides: TGTGCCAGCAGTTACTCCTCCTTCGACAGGGATCCCTACGAGCAGTACTTC. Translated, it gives CASSYSSFDRDPYEQYF.